Below, 10 T cell receptor beta chains from the same sample are listed, as sequenced in a study of T-cell memory formation after mild COVID-19. TCRdb reprocessed the 5' RACE reads with MiXCR, giving one entry per CDR3 protein. Of a few hundred thousand distinct CDR3 sequences in the sample, roughly 9.4% were seen once. Sequencing was done on a sample of PBMCs or a T cell subset sorted from them (not recorded which). The receptor source for this set is a man aged 18 to 35 who had mild COVID-19 (a few samples of this study predate the infection). Cell type and time point are not known.

The sample holds many counts of this clonotype. The chain joins TRBV7-2 to TRBJ2-2; no reliable D call. CDR3 length: 13 residues. V lost 5 bases, J lost 3 bases, and 7 bases lay in between. Germline-derived CDR1 and CDR2 are SGHTA and FQGNSA. CDR3 sequence: CASSPQDTGELFF. The CDR3 DNA reads TGTGCCAGCAGCCCTCAGGACACCGGGGAGCTGTTTTTT.

This clonotype showed up many times. This rearrangement joins TRBV7-2 to TRBJ2-3; no clear D. Trimming took off 1 base at V and 0 bases at J, with 8 bases between the two ends. CDR1 SGHTA and CDR2 FQGNSA come from the germline V gene. The CDR3 contains 15 residues. CDR3 nucleotides: TGTGCCAGCAGCTTAGTGGACGGGAGCACAGATACGCAGTATTTT. Residues: CASSLVDGSTDTQYF.

There are many counts of this clonotype. The gene calls are TRBV7-2 and TRBJ1-1; D may be TRBD1 (6 bases). V lost 3 bases to trimming and J lost 10 bases, with 15 bases between them. This CDR3 is built from 13 residues. Germline values: CDR1 SGHTA, CDR2 FQGNSA. The DNA of the CDR3 is TGTGCCAGCAGCTTGAGGGGGGCGCAGGTAGCTTTCTTT. Translation gives CASSLRGAQVAFF.

The rearrangement joins TRBV11-3 to TRBJ2-1; unclear D gene. Trimming took off 6 bases at V and 5 bases at J, with 8 bases between the two ends. The CDR3 has 12 residues. The germline CDR1 and CDR2 sequences are SGHNT and YENEEA. The CDR3 spells CASRFTNNEQFF. CDR3 coding DNA: TGTGCCAGCAGATTTACCAACAATGAGCAGTTCTTC.

V gene TRBV27 combines with J gene TRBJ1-2, with 9 bases that match TRBD1. Germline-derived CDR1 and CDR2 are MNHEY and SMNVEV (reference sequence). V lost 1 base, J lost 8 bases, and 5 bases stayed unmatched. The CDR3 runs to 14 residues. CDR3 sequence: CASSLFGQGMGYTF. The CDR3 nucleotides are TGTGCCAGCAGTTTATTCGGACAGGGGATGGGCTACACCTTC.

This chain uses TRBV7-3 with TRBJ2-3; maybe TRBD1 (5 bases). Germline lookup yields CDR1 SGHTA and CDR2 FQGTGA. Trimming removed 5 bases at V and 0 bases at J, with 15 bases between. This CDR3 comprises 16 residues. The CDR3: CASSPKTVSSTDTQYF. CDR3 nucleotides: TGTGCCAGCAGCCCGAAGACAGTTTCTAGCACAGATACGCAGTATTTT.

The chain joins TRBV18 to TRBJ1-1, with D perhaps matching TRBD1 (5 bases). V gave up 5 bases and J gave up 3 bases, with 16 bases separating them. Germline values: CDR1 KGHSH, CDR2 LQKENI. The CDR3 extends over 15 amino acids. The CDR3 nucleotides are TGTGCCAGCTCAACGGTCCTCGGGGGGGACACTGAAGCTTTCTTT. It encodes CASSTVLGGDTEAFF.

This clonotype was seen only a few times. The rearrangement joins TRBV9 to TRBJ2-1; 8 positions match TRBD2. Germline V gene data show CDR1 as SGDLS and CDR2 as YYNGEE. V lost 3 bases, J lost 13 bases, and 9 bases stayed unmatched. The CDR3 is 13 residues long. The CDR3 here is CASSDQPGGQQFF. As DNA, the CDR3 is TGTGCCAGCAGCGACCAACCGGGGGGGCAACAGTTCTTC. The complete variable domain, with remaining parts taken from reference TRBV9 and TRBJ2-1, reads DSGVTQTPKHLITATGQRVTLRCSPRSGDLSVYWYQQSLDQGLQFLIQYYNGEERAKGNILERFSAQQFPDLHSELNLSSLELGDSALYFCASSDQPGGQQFFGPGTRLTVL.

This clonotype was recorded a few times. The chain carries TRBV7-2 and TRBJ1-6; TRBD1 might be the D (5 bases). The CDR3 runs 13 residues. CDR1 is SGHTA and CDR2 is FQGNSA in the germline V gene. Between the trimmed V and J ends, which lost 4 bases and 14 bases, there was a span of 15 bases. The CDR3 sequence is CASSSMRGYTLHF. The CDR3 bases are TGTGCCAGCAGCTCGATGCGGGGGTATACCCTCCACTTT.

The chain carries TRBV7-3 and TRBJ2-3, with 8 nucleotides matching TRBD2. The germline gives CDR1 SGHTA, CDR2 FQGTGA. The trim removed 2 bases at V and 1 base at J, leaving 8 bases unmatched. The CDR3 length is 17 residues. CDR3: CASSLFASAGGTDTQYF. The CDR3, as DNA: TGTGCCAGCAGCTTATTCGCCTCAGCGGGGGGCACAGATACGCAGTATTTT.